This T cell receptor beta chain is from a study of beta chain features in type 1 diabetes. The study, taken as a whole, reports: The study found moderately but significantly shorter TCRB CDR3s in all four CD4+ subsets of Type 1 diabetes patients. PCR, the amplification step, might favor shorter templates, equally in patients and controls. VDJ junctions in type 1 diabetes patients carried more deletions and fewer insertions.

A single heparinised blood sample, averaging approximately 100 mL, was obtained per donor. By way of CD45RO/CCR7/CD25/CD127/CD95/CD27, the CD4+ regulatory, stem cell-like memory, central memory and naive cells were sorted. Worth noting for this clone: Its cognate antigen is unknown. The identical CDR3 is also encoded by other nucleotide sequences in the sample.

The whole isolated RNA underwent reverse transcription, so sequencing captured expressed TCRB transcripts. Repertoires were generated with immunoSEQ multiplex PCR, while TCRdb's copy carries only in-frame clones and drops some. This sample has some 700,000 clones, with roughly 13% found just once. Input material: naive CD4+ T cells from blood. The source of this sequence is a man aged 18 to 35 with type 1 diabetes.

CDR3 protein: CASSDPGQGNTEAFF. CDR3 sequence (DNA): TGTGCCAGCAGTGACCCTGGACAGGGGAACACTGAAGCTTTCTTT. V is TRBV25-1 and J is TRBJ1-1; 8 bases line up with TRBD1. V shed 3 bases, J shed 1 base, and the junction held 4 bases outside the gene matches. Germline CDR1 MGHDK, CDR2 SYGVNS. CDR3 size: 15 residues.